The 9 T cell receptor beta chains reported below all come from one sample, sequenced in a study of T cell responses to AZD1222 COVID-19 vaccine. The data were produced by immunoSEQ multiplex PCR, yet TCRdb's version contains in-frame clones alone and is incomplete. The table has about 150,000 clones, 85% to 90% seen once. Sequences were derived from peripheral blood, sampled 28 days after the second AZD1222 dose. These receptor sequences come from an adult who received the AZD1222 COVID-19 vaccine.

The rearrangement links TRBV5-4 to TRBJ1-2; 7 nucleotides align to TRBD1. CDR1 is SGHNT, CDR2 YYREEE, per germline (reference sequence). V lost 7 bases to trimming and J lost 6 bases; unmatched junction nucleotides: 18. The CDR3 totals 16 residues. The chain's CDR3 is CASLGGGGRTPNGYTF. In DNA, the CDR3 is TGTGCCAGCTTAGGAGGGGGCGGAAGGACGCCTAATGGCTACACCTTC.

The V and J genes are TRBV19 and TRBJ1-4; possible D gene TRBD1, 5 bases. CDR1 is LNHDA and CDR2 is SQIVND in the germline V gene (reference sequence). V gave up 5 bases and J gave up 4 bases, with 14 bases separating them. The CDR3 length is 15 residues. The CDR3 DNA is TGTGCCAGTAGTGCCCCCGGGACGGATAATGAAAAACTGTTTTTT. Protein: CASSAPGTDNEKLFF. Filled out from reference TRBV19 and TRBJ1-4, the complete variable domain reads DGGITQSPKYLFRKEGQNVTLSCEQNLNHDAMYWYRQDPGQGLRLIYYSQIVNDFQKGDIAEGYSVSREKKESFPLTVTSAQKNPTAFYLCASSAPGTDNEKLFFGSGTQLSVL.

The CDR3 loop is CASRVDRHNEQFF. The DNA of the CDR3 is TGTGCCAGCAGGGTGGACAGGCACAATGAGCAGTTCTTC. J is TRBJ2-1 and V is TRBV2, with 7 bases lining up with TRBD1. CDR3 length: 13 residues. Germline V CDR1 and CDR2: SNHLY, FYNNEI. The V segment lost 6 bases and the J segment 5 bases; nucleotides outside the gene matches: 4.

V gene TRBV5-1 combines with J gene TRBJ1-3; D is unresolved. V gave up 0 bases and J gave up 0 bases, with 4 bases separating them. Germline V gives CDR1 SGHRS, CDR2 YFSETQ. The CDR3 totals 14 residues. The CDR3 nucleotides are TGCGCCAGCAGCTTGGGCCTCTCTGGAAACACCATATATTTT. Translating gives CASSLGLSGNTIYF. Full variable domain (remainder filled in from reference TRBV5-1 and TRBJ1-3): KAGVTQTPRYLIKTRGQQVTLSCSPISGHRSVSWYQQTPGQGLQFLFEYFSETQRNKGNFPGRFSGRQFSNSRSEMNVSTLELGDSALYLCASSLGLSGNTIYFGEGSWLTVV.

The chain joins TRBV28 to TRBJ1-5; D gene uncertain. Germline CDR1 and CDR2: MDHEN and SYDVKM. The CDR3 sequence is 17 residues long. V lost 4 bases and J lost 0, with 16 bases in between. CDR3 coding DNA: TGTGCCAGCAGTTCCGGGGAGGGAATTCATAGCAATCAGCCCCAGCATTTT. Its translation: CASSSGEGIHSNQPQHF.

This sequence joins TRBV5-1 and TRBJ2-1; 9 bases match TRBD1. In germline, CDR1 is SGHRS, CDR2 YFSETQ. J gave up 4 bases and V 4 bases, and 6 bases lay outside the gene matches. The CDR3 is 15 residues long. CDR3 residues: CASSATGGAYNEQFF. CDR3 coding DNA: TGCGCCAGCAGCGCTACAGGGGGCGCATACAATGAGCAGTTCTTC.

This rearrangement joins TRBV9 to TRBJ2-3; no clear D. Germline-derived CDR1 and CDR2 are SGDLS and YYNGEE. V was pared by 3 bases and J by 3 bases, with 2 bases between. The CDR3 totals 11 residues. The CDR3 DNA reads as TGTGCCAGCAGCGATACAGATACGCAGTATTTT. This translates into CASSDTDTQYF.

The rearrangement uses TRBV4-3 and TRBJ2-1; D possibly matches TRBD1 or TRBD2 (6 bases each). V lost 0 bases and J lost 4, with 16 bases in between. CDR1 LGHNA and CDR2 YSLEER come from the germline V gene. This CDR3 spans 17 amino acids. DNA of the CDR3: TGCGCCAGCAGCCAAGAGGTCGGGGGCCTAAAGTACAATGAGCAGTTCTTC. Its protein is CASSQEVGGLKYNEQFF.

The V and J genes are TRBV29-1 and TRBJ2-7, with 11 bases that match TRBD2. J gave up 2 bases and V 6 bases, and 6 bases lay outside the gene matches. Germline V gives CDR1 SQVTM, CDR2 ANQGSEA. The length of the CDR3 is 14 residues. As DNA, the CDR3 is TGCAGCGTGTCCGGGACTAGCGGTACCTACGAGCAGTACTTC. Residues: CSVSGTSGTYEQYF.